This record covers a single T cell receptor (beta chain). Data came from immunoSEQ multiplex PCR; TCRdb stores just in-frame clones and leaves some out. The profile covers 85,000 to 130,000 clones, with about 85% appearing a single time and around 1.7% taken by the ten largest. This sample was taken from a study of cytomegalovirus exposure and HLA in healthy donors. Study overall: According to later analysis, the same platform produced the 120 validation and around 730 first-cohort repertoires.

The CDR3 loop spans 16 amino acids. V gave up 3 bases and J gave up 2 bases; unmatched junction bases: 5. Germline CDR1 SGHNT, CDR2 YYREEE (reference sequence). The rearrangement links TRBV5-4 to TRBJ1-2, with 12 bases matching TRBD1. The source is a woman aged 18-29 years in good health and CMV-seropositive. Material: PBMCs. The CDR3, as DNA: TGTGCCAGCAGCTCTTCGGGACAGGGGGCGAACTATGGCTACACCTTC. It codes for CASSSSGQGANYGYTF.